The 2 T cell receptor beta chains reported below all come from one sample, sequenced in a study of T-cell reconstitution after alpha-beta-depleted transplantation in children (dated by TCRdb to about 2016). The protocol used for the library was PCR. TCRdb lists the instrument as Illumina HiSeq 2500. Molecular barcoding was employed in the preparation of TCR libraries, with unique molecular identifiers being used to normalize TCRbeta repertoire quantification. TCRdb redid the processing of the public reads, applying fastp at Q25 and MiXCR, and retained in-frame beta chains. Duplicate CDR3 protein sequences are folded into a single record with the most common DNA and genes. The sample table shows approximately 50,000 distinct CDR3 sequences, and less than 6% are seen once. The ten most abundant clones make up 30% of the sample. The sample's time point label, decoded: day 60 (about 2 months) after transplantation. This sample's treatment or condition label indicates: allogeneic hematopoietic cell transplantation with graft depleted of TCRalphabeta T cells and CD19 B cells.

The sample here was PBMCs, mostly from graft donor cells, taken 60 days after TCRalphabeta/CD19-depleted stem cell transplant. The receptor source for this set is a female patient younger than 10 who had a stem cell transplant for aplastic anemia, so the T cells may come from the graft donor.

The sample holds many counts of this clonotype. This rearrangement joins TRBV7-8 to TRBJ2-7; 8 bases are shared with TRBD1. Germline values: CDR1 SGHVS, CDR2 FQNEAQ. Trimming took 4 bases from V and 4 from J; bases not matched to a gene: 9. This CDR3 region has 15 residues. The CDR3 DNA reads as TGTGCCAGCAGCTCCTCCGGCAGGGGGCTATACGAGCAGTACTTC. This encodes CASSSSGRGLYEQYF.

This clonotype has at least ten counts. The rearrangement joins TRBV6-7 to TRBJ2-1; 14 nucleotides line up with TRBD2. TRBV6-7 is an ORF; its function is uncertain. The CDR3 extends over 20 amino acids. J was trimmed by 6 bases and V by 1 base; bases with no gene match: 14. The chain's CDR3 is CASSYCWTSGRPYWCNEQFF. The CDR3 region has the DNA TGTGCCAGCAGTTACTGTTGGACTAGCGGGAGGCCCTACTGGTGCAATGAGCAGTTCTTC.